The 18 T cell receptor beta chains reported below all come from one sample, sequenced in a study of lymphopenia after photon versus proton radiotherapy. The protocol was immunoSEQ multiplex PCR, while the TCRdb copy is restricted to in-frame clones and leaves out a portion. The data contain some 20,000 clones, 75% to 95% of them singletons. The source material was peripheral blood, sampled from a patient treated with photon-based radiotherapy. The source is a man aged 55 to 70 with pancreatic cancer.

CDR3 region: CASSRGSFTDTQYF. CDR3 sequence (DNA): TGCGCCAGCAGCCGGGGGAGCTTCACAGATACGCAGTATTTT. This rearrangement joins TRBV5-1 to TRBJ2-3; possible D gene TRBD2, 6 bases. Trimming removed 4 bases at V and 2 bases at J, with 11 bases between. The CDR3 runs 14 residues. The germline CDR1 and CDR2 sequences are SGHRS and YFSETQ.

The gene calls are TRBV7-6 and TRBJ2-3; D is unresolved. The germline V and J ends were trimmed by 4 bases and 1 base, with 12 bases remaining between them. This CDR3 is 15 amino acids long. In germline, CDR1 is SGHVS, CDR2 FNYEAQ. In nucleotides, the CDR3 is TGTGCCAGCAGCTCAATGGAGCTTCGCACAGATACGCAGTATTTT. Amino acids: CASSSMELRTDTQYF.

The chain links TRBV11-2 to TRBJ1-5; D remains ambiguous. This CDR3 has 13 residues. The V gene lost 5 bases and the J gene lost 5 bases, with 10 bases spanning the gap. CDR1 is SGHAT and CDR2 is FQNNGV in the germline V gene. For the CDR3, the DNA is TGTGCCAGCAGCCTAAACCGGGATCAGCCCCAGCATTTT. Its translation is CASSLNRDQPQHF.

CDR3 in DNA: TGTGCCAGCAGTTACTCAAGGAACACTGAAGCTTTCTTT. Protein sequence: CASSYSRNTEAFF. This sequence joins TRBV6-5 and TRBJ1-1; no clear D gene. Germline V lookup: CDR1 MNHEY, CDR2 SVGAGI. V was pared by 0 bases and J by 1 base, with 3 bases between. This CDR3 region has 13 residues.

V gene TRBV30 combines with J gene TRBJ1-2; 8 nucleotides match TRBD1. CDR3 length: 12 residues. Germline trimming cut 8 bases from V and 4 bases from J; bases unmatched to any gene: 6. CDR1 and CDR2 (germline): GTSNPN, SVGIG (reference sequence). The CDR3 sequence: CARGTGPYGYTF. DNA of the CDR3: TGTGCCCGCGGGACAGGTCCCTATGGCTACACCTTC.

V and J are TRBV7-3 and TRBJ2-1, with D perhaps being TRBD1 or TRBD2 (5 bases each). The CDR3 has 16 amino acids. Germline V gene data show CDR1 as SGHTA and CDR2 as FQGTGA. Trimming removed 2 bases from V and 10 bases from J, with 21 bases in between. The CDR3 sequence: CASSLRPDYLRGEQFF. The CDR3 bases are TGTGCCAGCAGCTTACGCCCAGATTATCTGAGGGGCGAGCAGTTCTTC.

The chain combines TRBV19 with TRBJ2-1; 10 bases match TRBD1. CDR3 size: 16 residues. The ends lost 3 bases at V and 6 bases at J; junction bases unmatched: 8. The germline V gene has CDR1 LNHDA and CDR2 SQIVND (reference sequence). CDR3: CASSILWGTGVNEQFF. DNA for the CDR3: TGTGCCAGTAGTATCTTGTGGGGGACAGGGGTCAATGAGCAGTTCTTC.

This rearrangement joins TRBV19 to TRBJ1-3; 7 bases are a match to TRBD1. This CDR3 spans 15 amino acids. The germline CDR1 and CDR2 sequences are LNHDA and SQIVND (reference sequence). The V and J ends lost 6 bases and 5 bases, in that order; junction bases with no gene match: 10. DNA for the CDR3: TGTGCCAGTAGGGGGGGGACAGAAGATAGAAACACCATATATTTT. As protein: CASRGGTEDRNTIYF.

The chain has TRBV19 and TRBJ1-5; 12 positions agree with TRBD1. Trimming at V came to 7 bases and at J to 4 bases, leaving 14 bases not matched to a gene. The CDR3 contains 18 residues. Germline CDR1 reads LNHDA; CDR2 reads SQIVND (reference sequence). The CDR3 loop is CASTGAGTGGMWNQPQHF. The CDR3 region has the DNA TGTGCCAGTACGGGTGCCGGGACAGGGGGCATGTGGAATCAGCCCCAGCATTTT.

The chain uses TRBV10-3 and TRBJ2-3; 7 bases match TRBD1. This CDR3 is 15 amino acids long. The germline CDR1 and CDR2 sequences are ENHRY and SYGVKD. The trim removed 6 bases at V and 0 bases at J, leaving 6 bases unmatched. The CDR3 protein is CAIRQGTDSTDTQYF. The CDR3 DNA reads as TGTGCCATCAGGCAAGGGACAGATAGCACAGATACGCAGTATTTT.

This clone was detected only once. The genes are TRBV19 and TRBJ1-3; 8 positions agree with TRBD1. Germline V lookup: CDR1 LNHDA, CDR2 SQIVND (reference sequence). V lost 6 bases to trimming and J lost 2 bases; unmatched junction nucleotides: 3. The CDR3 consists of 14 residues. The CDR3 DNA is TGTGCCAGTAGGGGACAGGAAGCTGGAAACACCATATATTTT. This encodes CASRGQEAGNTIYF.

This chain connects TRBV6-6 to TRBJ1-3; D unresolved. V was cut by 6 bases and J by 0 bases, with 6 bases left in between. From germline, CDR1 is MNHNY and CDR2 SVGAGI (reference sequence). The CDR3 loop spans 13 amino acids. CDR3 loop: CASRLPSGNTIYF. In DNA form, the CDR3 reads TGTGCCAGCAGGCTGCCCTCTGGAAACACCATATATTTT.

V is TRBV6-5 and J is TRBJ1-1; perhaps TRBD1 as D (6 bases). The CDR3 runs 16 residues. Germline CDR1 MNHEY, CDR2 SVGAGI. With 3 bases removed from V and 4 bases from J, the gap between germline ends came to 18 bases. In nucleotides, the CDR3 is TGTGCCAGCAGTTATGATCGGGGGCGCCCCGGCACTGAAGCTTTCTTT. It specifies CASSYDRGRPGTEAFF.

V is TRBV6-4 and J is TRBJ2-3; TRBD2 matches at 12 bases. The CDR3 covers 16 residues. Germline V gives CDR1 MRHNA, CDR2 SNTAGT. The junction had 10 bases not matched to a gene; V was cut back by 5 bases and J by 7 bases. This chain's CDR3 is CASSPLAGGEGNTQYF. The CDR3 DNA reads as TGTGCCAGCAGTCCACTAGCGGGGGGAGAGGGGAATACGCAGTATTTT.

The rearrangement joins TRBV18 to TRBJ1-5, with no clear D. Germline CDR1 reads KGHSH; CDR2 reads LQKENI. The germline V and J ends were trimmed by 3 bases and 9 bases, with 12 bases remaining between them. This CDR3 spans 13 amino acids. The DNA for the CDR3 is TGTGCCAGCTCACCGGCCGTTTCTTCGCCCCAGCATTTT. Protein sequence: CASSPAVSSPQHF.

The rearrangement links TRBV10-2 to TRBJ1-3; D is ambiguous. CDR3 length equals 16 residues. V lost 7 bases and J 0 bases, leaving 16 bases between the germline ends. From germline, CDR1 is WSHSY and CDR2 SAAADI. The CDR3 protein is CASMKTADISGNTIYF. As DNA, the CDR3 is TGCGCCAGCATGAAAACAGCCGACATCTCTGGAAACACCATATATTTT.

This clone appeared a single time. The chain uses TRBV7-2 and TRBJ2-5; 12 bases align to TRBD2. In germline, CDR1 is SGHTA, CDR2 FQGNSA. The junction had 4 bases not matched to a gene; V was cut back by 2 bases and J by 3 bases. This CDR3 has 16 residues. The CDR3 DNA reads TGTGCCAGCAGCTTAATGAGACTAGCGGGGGAAGAGACCCAGTACTTC. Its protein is CASSLMRLAGEETQYF.

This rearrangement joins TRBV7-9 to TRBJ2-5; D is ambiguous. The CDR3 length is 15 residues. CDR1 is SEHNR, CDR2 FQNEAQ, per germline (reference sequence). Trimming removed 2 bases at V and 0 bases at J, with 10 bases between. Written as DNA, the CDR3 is TGTGCCAGCAGCTTAAGGATGAGTTACCAAGAGACCCAGTACTTC. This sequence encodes CASSLRMSYQETQYF.